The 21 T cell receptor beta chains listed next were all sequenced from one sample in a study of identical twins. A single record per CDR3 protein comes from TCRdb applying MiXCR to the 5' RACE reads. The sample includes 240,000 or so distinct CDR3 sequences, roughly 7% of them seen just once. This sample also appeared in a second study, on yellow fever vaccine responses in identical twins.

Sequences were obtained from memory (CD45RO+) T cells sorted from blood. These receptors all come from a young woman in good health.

Written as DNA, the CDR3 is TGCAGCGTAGGGGACAATGGAGAGACCCAGTACTTC. This codes for CSVGDNGETQYF. The rearrangement joins TRBV29-1 to TRBJ2-5; weak D call: TRBD1 (6 bases). V dropped 6 bases and J dropped 4 bases, with 12 bases sitting between them. There are 12 residues in the CDR3. Germline values: CDR1 SQVTM, CDR2 ANQGSEA.

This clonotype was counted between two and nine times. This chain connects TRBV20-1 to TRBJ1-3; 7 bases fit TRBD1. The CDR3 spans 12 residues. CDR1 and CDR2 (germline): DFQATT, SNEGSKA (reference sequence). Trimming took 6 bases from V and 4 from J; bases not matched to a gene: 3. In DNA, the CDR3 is TGCAGTGCAGGGACAGTCGGAAACACCATATATTTT. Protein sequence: CSAGTVGNTIYF.

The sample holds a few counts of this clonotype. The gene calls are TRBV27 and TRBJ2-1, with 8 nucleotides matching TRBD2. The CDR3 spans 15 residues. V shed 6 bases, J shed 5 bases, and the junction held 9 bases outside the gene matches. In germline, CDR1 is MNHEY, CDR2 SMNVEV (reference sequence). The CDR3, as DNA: TGTGCCAGCAGCCTCCGACTAGCGAGTAACAATGAGCAGTTCTTC. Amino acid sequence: CASSLRLASNNEQFF.

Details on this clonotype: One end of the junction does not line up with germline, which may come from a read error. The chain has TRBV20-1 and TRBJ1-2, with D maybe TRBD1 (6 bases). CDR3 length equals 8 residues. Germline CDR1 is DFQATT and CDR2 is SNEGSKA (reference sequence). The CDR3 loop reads CSARGTNF. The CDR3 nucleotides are TGCAGTGCTAGGGGGACAAACTTC.

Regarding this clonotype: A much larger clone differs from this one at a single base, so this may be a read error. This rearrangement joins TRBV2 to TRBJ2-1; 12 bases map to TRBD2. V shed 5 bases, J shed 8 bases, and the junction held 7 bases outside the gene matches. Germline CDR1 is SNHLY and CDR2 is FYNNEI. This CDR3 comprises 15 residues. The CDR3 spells CASSRTSGDNDEQFF. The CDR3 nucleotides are TGTGCCAGCAGTCGGACTAGCGGGGACAACGATGAGCAGTTCTTC.

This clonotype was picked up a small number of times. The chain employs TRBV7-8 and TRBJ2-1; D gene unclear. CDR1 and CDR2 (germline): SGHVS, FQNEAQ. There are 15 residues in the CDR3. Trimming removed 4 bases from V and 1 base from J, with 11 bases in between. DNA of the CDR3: TGTGCCAGCAGCTGGGTGGTCGGTTCCTACAATGAGCAGTTCTTC. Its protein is CASSWVVGSYNEQFF.

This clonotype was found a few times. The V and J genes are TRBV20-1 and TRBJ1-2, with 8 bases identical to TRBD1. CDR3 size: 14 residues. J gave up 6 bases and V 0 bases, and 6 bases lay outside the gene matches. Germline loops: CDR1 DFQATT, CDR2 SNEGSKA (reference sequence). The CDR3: CSAREYRGIDGYTF. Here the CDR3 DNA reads TGCAGTGCTAGAGAGTACAGGGGGATCGATGGCTACACCTTC.

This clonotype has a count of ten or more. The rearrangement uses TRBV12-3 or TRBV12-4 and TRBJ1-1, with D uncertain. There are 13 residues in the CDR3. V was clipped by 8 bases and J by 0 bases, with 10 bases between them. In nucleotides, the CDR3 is TGTGCCAGCCTTCAGGCTTTGAACACTGAAGCTTTCTTT. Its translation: CASLQALNTEAFF.

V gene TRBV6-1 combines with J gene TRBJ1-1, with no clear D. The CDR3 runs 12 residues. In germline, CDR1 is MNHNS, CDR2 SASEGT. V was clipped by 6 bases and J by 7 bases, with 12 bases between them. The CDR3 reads CASRVTNGEAFF. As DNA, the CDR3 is TGTGCCAGCAGAGTGACAAATGGTGAAGCTTTCTTT.

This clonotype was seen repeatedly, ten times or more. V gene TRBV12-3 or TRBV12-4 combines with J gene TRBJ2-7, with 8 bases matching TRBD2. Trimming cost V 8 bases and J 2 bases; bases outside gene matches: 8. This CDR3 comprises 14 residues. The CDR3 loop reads CASATAGLAYEQYF. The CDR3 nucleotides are TGTGCCAGCGCAACAGCGGGACTAGCCTACGAGCAGTACTTC.

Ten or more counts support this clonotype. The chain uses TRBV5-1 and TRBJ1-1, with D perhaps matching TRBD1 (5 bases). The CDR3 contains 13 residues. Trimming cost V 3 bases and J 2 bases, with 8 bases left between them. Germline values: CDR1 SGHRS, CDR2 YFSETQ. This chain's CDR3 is CASSSTANTEAFF. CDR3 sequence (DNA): TGCGCCAGCAGCTCGACAGCTAACACTGAAGCTTTCTTT.

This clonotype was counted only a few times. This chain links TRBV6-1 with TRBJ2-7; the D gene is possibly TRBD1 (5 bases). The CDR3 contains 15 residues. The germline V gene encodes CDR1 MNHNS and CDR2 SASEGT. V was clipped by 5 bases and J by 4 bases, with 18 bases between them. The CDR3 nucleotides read TGTGCCAGCAGTCCTCAGGGTCTCCTCGGGTACGAGCAGTACTTC. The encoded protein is CASSPQGLLGYEQYF.

The DNA for the CDR3 is TGTGCCAGCAGCTTAGAACTTCTAGCTGGGACAAAAAGGTACCAAGAGACCCAGTACTTC. It encodes CASSLELLAGTKRYQETQYF. V and J are TRBV11-2 and TRBJ2-5; tentative D call: TRBD1 (6 bases). This CDR3 comprises 20 residues. Germline V gene sequence: CDR1 SGHAT, CDR2 FQNNGV. The V end lost 0 bases, the J end lost 0 bases, and 23 bases lay between the germline ends.

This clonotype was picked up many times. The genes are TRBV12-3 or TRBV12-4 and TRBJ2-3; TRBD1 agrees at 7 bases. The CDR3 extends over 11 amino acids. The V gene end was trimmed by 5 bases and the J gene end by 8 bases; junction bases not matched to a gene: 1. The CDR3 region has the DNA TGTGCCAGCAGTAACAGGGGTACGCAGTATTTT. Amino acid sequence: CASSNRGTQYF.

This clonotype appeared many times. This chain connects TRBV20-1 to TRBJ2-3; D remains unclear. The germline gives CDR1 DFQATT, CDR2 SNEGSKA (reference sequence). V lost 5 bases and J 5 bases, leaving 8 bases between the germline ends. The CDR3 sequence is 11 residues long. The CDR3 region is CSAPRGDTQYF. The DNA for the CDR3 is TGCAGTGCTCCCAGAGGAGATACGCAGTATTTT.

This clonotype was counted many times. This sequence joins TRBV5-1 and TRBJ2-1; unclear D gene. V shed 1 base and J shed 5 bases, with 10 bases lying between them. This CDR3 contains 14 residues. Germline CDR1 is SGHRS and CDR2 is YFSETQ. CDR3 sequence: CASSLYGQNNEQFF. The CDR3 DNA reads TGCGCCAGCAGCTTGTACGGGCAAAACAATGAGCAGTTCTTC.

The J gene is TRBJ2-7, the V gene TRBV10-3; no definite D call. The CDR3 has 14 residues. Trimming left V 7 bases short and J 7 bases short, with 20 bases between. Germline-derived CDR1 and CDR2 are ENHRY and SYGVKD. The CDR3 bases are TGTGCCATCACGCTGGACCCGAATTTTGGGGAGCAGTACTTC. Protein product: CAITLDPNFGEQYF.

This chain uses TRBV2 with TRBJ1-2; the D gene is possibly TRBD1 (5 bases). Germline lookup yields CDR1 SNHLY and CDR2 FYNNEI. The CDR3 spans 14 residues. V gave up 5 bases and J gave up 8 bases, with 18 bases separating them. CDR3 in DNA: TGTGCCAGCAGTCCGACAGTTGATGGGGTGGGCTACACCTTC. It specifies CASSPTVDGVGYTF. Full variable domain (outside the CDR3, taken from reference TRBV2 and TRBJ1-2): EPEVTQTPSHQVTQMGQEVILRCVPISNHLYFYWYRQILGQKVEFLVSFYNNEISEKSEIFDDQFSVERPDGSNFTLKIRSTKLEDSAMYFCASSPTVDGVGYTFGSGTRLTVV.

CDR3 bases: TGTGCCAGCAGCTTCGAACAGAGGGGATGGAGCAATGAGCAGTTCTTC. It is translated as CASSFEQRGWSNEQFF. The chain joins TRBV7-9 to TRBJ2-1; D assignment may be TRBD1 or TRBD2 (5 bases each). Trimming took 3 bases from V and 6 from J, leaving 18 bases between them. Germline CDR1 and CDR2: SEHNR and FQNEAQ (reference sequence). CDR3 length: 16 residues.

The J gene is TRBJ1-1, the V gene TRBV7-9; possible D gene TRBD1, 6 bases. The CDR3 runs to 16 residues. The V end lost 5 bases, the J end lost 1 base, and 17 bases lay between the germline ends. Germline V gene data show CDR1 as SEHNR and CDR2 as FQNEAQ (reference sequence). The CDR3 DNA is TGTGCCAGCAGCGTTCCAGAAACAGGGCCGAACACTGAAGCTTTCTTT. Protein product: CASSVPETGPNTEAFF.

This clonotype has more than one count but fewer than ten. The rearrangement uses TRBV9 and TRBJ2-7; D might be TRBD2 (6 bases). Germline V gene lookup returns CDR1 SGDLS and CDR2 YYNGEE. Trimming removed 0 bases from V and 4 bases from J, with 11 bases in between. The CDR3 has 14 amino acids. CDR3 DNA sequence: TGTGCCAGCAGCGTAGCGGGGGACCAATACGAGCAGTACTTC. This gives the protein CASSVAGDQYEQYF.